This T cell receptor (beta chain) was identified during a study of blood T cell repertoires in COVID-19. V gave up 4 bases and J gave up 2 bases; unmatched junction bases: 7. CDR3 length equals 15 residues. Germline values: CDR1 SGHRS, CDR2 YFSETQ. Participants had their cohort set by participant-reported clinical history. Authors' methods: Reference gene primers were amplified, and this amplification served to estimate nucleated cell counts. Sequencing was performed with immunoSEQ multiplex PCR; in TCRdb, only in-frame clones are kept and a portion is missing. From that table come the V and J calls and clone size; the DNA was used to work out D and trimming. In the table there are approximately 300,000 clones, roughly 90% of which are singletons.

This TCR derives from a woman younger than 45 who had recovered from COVID-19. The gene calls are TRBV5-1 and TRBJ2-3; 7 bases fit TRBD2. Sequencing was performed on PBMCs or T cells enriched from blood (not recorded which). The CDR3 nucleotides read TGCGCCAGCAGCGCGGGGGACTCGTACACAGATACGCAGTATTTT. It codes for CASSAGDSYTDTQYF.